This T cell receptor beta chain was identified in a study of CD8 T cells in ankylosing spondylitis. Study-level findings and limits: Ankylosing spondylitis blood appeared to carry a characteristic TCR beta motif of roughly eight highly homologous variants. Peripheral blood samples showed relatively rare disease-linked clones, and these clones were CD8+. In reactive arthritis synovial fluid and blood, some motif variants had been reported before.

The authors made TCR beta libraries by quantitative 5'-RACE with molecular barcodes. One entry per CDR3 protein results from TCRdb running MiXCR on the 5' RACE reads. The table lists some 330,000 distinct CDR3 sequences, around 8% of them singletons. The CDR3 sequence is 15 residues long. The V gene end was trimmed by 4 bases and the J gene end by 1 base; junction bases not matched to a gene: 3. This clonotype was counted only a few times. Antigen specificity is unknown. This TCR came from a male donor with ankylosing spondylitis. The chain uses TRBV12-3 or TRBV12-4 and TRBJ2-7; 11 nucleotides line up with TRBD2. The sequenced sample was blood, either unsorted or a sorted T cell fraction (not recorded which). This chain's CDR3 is CASSSGLAASYEQYF. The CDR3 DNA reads TGTGCCAGCAGTTCGGGACTAGCGGCTTCCTACGAGCAGTACTTC.